The TCR beta chain described here comes from a study of blood T cell repertoires in COVID-19. Study information: Sources were T cells, B-cell-depleted T cells, or PBMCs; the material itself was cDNA or gDNA.

V was pared by 4 bases and J by 2 bases, with 14 bases between. The germline gives CDR1 LNHDA, CDR2 SQIVND (reference sequence). This CDR3 spans 15 amino acids. TCRdb's copy holds only in-frame clones and misses some; the assay was immunoSEQ multiplex PCR. Among about 350,000 clones, around 90% were seen once, and the ten largest hold 3.9%. The material sequenced was peripheral blood. This clonotype was obtained from a woman aged 60-75 years with COVID-19, enrolled during active disease. V and J are TRBV19 and TRBJ1-1, with TRBD1 as a possible D gene (6 bases). CDR3: CASSTRQGTNTEAFF. The CDR3 bases are TGTGCCAGTAGTACCCGGCAGGGGACCAACACTGAAGCTTTCTTT.